These 10 T cell receptor beta chains came from one sample sequenced in a study of OX40 agonist ivuxolimab in advanced cancers. Profiling relied on immunoSEQ multiplex PCR, and the TCRdb table lists in-frame clones only, not all of them. The table includes 67,000 or so clones, 88% detected once. This material consisted of CD4+ or CD8+ T cells sorted from blood, taken in a trial of the OX40 agonist ivuxolimab. The source is an adult with an advanced solid tumor such as melanoma, head and neck, liver or kidney cancer.

V usage is TRBV4-1 and J usage is TRBJ1-2; D is perhaps TRBD1 (5 bases). The germline gives CDR1 MGHRA, CDR2 YSYEKL. The CDR3 is 14 amino acids. The V and J ends lost 0 bases and 5 bases respectively, with 10 bases between them. This CDR3 is CASSQEPGRYGYTF. The CDR3 region has the DNA TGCGCCAGCAGCCAAGAACCGGGACGTTATGGCTACACCTTC.

The chain combines TRBV5-1 with TRBJ2-2; D perhaps matches TRBD1 (6 bases). Germline V gene data show CDR1 as SGHRS and CDR2 as YFSETQ. V lost 4 bases and J 5 bases, leaving 15 bases between the germline ends. The CDR3 is 15 residues long. The CDR3 sequence: CASSPLIGGTGELFF. DNA for the CDR3: TGCGCCAGCAGCCCGCTGATAGGGGGTACCGGGGAGCTGTTTTTT.

CDR3 loop: CAWGAGGLGYEQYF. CDR3 DNA sequence: TGTGCCTGGGGCGCAGGGGGCTTAGGCTACGAGCAGTACTTC. The chain carries TRBV30 and TRBJ2-7; 8 bases map to TRBD1. V gave up 5 bases and J gave up 3 bases; unmatched junction bases: 9. CDR1 is GTSNPN, CDR2 SVGIG, per germline (reference sequence). The CDR3 covers 14 residues.

The chain carries TRBV9 and TRBJ2-7; D is possibly TRBD1 or TRBD2 (6 bases each). The CDR3 has 15 residues. Deletions cut 1 base from V and 0 bases from J, with 11 bases between. Germline CDR1 SGDLS, CDR2 YYNGEE. DNA for the CDR3: TGTGCCAGCAGCGTAACCGGGGGCCCCTCCTACGAGCAGTACTTC. Its protein product is CASSVTGGPSYEQYF.

This rearrangement joins TRBV7-2 to TRBJ2-7, with D perhaps TRBD2 (6 bases). Per the germline V gene, CDR1 is SGHTA and CDR2 is FQGNSA. V was cut by 1 base and J by 4 bases, with 14 bases left in between. This CDR3 is built from 15 residues. The CDR3 reads CASSLESGGTYEQYF. In DNA form, the CDR3 reads TGTGCCAGCAGCTTAGAGTCCGGGGGAACTTACGAGCAGTACTTC.

This clone turned up a few times. The chain carries TRBV5-6 and TRBJ2-5; 10 bases map to TRBD2. J was trimmed by 2 bases and V by 8 bases; bases with no gene match: 6. The CDR3 sequence is 14 residues long. Germline V gene sequence: CDR1 SGHDT, CDR2 YYEEEE. CDR3 in amino acids: CASKLAGLQETQYF. The CDR3 DNA reads as TGTGCCAGTAAACTAGCGGGGCTTCAAGAGACCCAGTACTTC.

The chain couples TRBV5-6 to TRBJ2-5, with D unclear. The DNA end is more similar to TRBJ2-7, so the J call may be wrong. Germline V gene sequence: CDR1 SGHDT, CDR2 YYEEEE. The CDR3 contains 13 residues. The CDR3 DNA follows: TGTGCCAGCAGCCGCGAATTTGTCGACGAGCAGTACTTC. Translated, it gives CASSREFVDEQYF.

The V and J genes are TRBV7-6 and TRBJ2-3; TRBD2 matches at 11 bases. V trimming: 5 bases; J trimming: 3 bases; junction bases outside the gene matches: 4. The germline V gene encodes CDR1 SGHVS and CDR2 FNYEAQ. The CDR3 length is 15 residues. Written as DNA, the CDR3 is TGTGCCAGCAGCCCTAGCGGGGGGTTGACAGATACGCAGTATTTT. This gives the protein CASSPSGGLTDTQYF.

The V call is TRBV7-2, the J call TRBJ2-7; perhaps TRBD1 as D (5 bases). Trimming removed 1 base from V and 9 bases from J, with 10 bases in between. CDR1 is SGHTA, CDR2 FQGNSA, per germline. This CDR3 region has 12 residues. CDR3 nucleotide sequence: TGTGCCAGCAGCTTAGATCCTAGGGGGCAGTACTTC. Amino acids: CASSLDPRGQYF.

V usage is TRBV10-3 and J usage is TRBJ2-7, with 10 bases lining up with TRBD1. Losses at the gene ends were 7 bases for V and 3 bases for J; bases not matched to a gene: 6. There are 14 residues in the CDR3. CDR1 is ENHRY, CDR2 SYGVKD, per germline. The chain's CDR3 is CAIKRDRGSYEQYF. CDR3 DNA: TGTGCCATCAAACGGGACAGGGGTAGCTACGAGCAGTACTTC.